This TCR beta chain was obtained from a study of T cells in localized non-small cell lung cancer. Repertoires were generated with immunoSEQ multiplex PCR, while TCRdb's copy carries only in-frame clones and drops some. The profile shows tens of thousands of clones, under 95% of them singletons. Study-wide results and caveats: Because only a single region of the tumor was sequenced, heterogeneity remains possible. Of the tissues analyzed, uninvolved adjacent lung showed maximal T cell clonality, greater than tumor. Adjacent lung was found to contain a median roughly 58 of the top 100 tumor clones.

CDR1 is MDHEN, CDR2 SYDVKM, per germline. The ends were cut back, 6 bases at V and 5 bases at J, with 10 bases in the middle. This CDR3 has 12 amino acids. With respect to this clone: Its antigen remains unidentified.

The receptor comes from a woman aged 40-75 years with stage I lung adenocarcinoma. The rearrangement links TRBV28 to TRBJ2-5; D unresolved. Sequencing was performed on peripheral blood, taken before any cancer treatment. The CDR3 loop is CASRPDFETQYF. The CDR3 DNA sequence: TGTGCCAGCAGACCTGATTTCGAGACCCAGTACTTC.